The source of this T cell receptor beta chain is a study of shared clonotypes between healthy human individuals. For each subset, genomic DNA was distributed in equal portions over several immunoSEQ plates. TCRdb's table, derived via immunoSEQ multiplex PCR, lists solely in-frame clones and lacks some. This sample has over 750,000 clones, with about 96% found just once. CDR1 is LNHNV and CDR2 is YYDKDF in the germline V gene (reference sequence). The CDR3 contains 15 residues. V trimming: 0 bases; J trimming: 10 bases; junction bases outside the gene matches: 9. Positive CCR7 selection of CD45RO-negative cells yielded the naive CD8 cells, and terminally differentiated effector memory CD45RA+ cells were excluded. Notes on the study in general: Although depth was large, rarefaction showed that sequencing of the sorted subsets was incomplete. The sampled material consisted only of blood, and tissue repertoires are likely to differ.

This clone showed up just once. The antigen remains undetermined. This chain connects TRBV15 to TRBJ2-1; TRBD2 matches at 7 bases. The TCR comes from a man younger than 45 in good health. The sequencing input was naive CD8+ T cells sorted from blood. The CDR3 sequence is CATSRDRGTNLEQFF. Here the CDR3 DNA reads TGTGCCACCAGCAGAGACCGGGGGACTAACTTAGAGCAGTTCTTC.